These 5 T cell receptor beta chains originate from one sample sequenced in a study of PD-L1 blockade in urothelial cancer. Here immunoSEQ multiplex PCR was the method, and the copy in TCRdb shows in-frame clones only, minus some. The sample has tens of thousands of clones; roughly 90% are singletons. The time point is: peripheral blood 6 weeks after treatment start. This material consisted of PBMCs, taken around atezolizumab (anti-PD-L1) treatment. The receptors derive from a man between 60 and 70 years old with urothelial cancer.

The chain joins TRBV29-1 to TRBJ1-1, with D perhaps TRBD1 (5 bases). Germline assignment: CDR1 SQVTM and CDR2 ANQGSEA. V lost 8 bases and J 1 base, leaving 11 bases between the germline ends. This CDR3 contains 12 residues. The CDR3 DNA reads as TGCAGCATCGGACACCGGAACACTGAAGCTTTCTTT. It specifies CSIGHRNTEAFF.

The chain links TRBV5-1 to TRBJ2-1; 9 positions agree with TRBD1. This CDR3 is built from 14 residues. Germline CDR1 and CDR2: SGHRS and YFSETQ. The J segment lost 9 bases and the V segment lost 4 bases, leaving 8 bases of the junction unmatched. The CDR3 protein is CASSIGTGFGEQFF. Here the CDR3 DNA reads TGCGCCAGCAGCATCGGGACAGGGTTCGGTGAGCAGTTCTTC.

CDR3: CASSLASFYEQYF. Written as DNA, the CDR3 is TGCGCCAGCAGCTTAGCCTCTTTCTACGAGCAGTACTTC. The V gene is TRBV5-1, the J gene TRBJ2-7; D is uncertain. Germline V gives CDR1 SGHRS, CDR2 YFSETQ. CDR3 length: 13 amino acids. The germline V and J ends were trimmed by 2 bases and 3 bases, with 9 bases remaining between them.

This clone has only a few counts. This chain joins TRBV4-1 and TRBJ1-2; D might be TRBD1 (5 bases). The CDR3 consists of 16 residues. CDR1 is MGHRA and CDR2 is YSYEKL in the germline V gene. V lost 4 bases to trimming and J lost 0 bases, with 15 bases between them. The CDR3: CASSPAPRQTNYGYTF. The CDR3 DNA is TGCGCCAGCAGCCCCGCACCCCGACAGACTAACTATGGCTACACCTTC.

The CDR3 is CASSNSRNTIYF. In nucleotides, the CDR3 is TGTGCCAGCAGCAATTCCCGAAACACCATATATTTT. The J gene is TRBJ1-3, the V gene TRBV6-5; D unresolved. Germline assignment: CDR1 MNHEY and CDR2 SVGAGI. The CDR3 extends over 12 amino acids. The V end was cut by 6 bases, the J end by 5 bases, with 8 bases between.